These 22 T cell receptor beta chains came from one sample sequenced in a study of T cells expressing NK-cell markers. TCRdb processed the 5' RACE reads again and assigns one entry to each CDR3 protein, with no DNA. In all, the sample yields roughly 380,000 distinct CDR3 sequences. Sequencing was done on a sample of blood T cells: a sorted CD56 or NKG2C T cell subset, CD4+ or CD8+ T cells, or bulk PBMC T cells (not recorded which). These receptors all stem from a man aged 18 to 70 in good health.

The J gene is TRBJ2-2, the V gene TRBV4-2. The germline V gene encodes CDR1 LGHNA and CDR2 YNFKEQ. The CDR3 has 11 residues. CDR3 sequence: CASSRSGWLFF.

This chain uses TRBV18 with TRBJ1-6; TCRdb indicates TRBD1, and absent DNA this call remains unverified. CDR1 and CDR2 from the germline V gene are KGHSH and LQKENI. The CDR3 is 16 amino acids. The CDR3: CASSPPTTGLNSPLHF.

The V and J genes are TRBV29-1 and TRBJ1-1; TCRdb names TRBD1, which stays unverified in the absence of DNA. Germline lookup yields CDR1 SQVTM and CDR2 ANQGSEA. CDR3 length: 15 amino acids. This CDR3 reads CSVEDLAGGRTEAFF.

The rearrangement joins TRBV3-1 to TRBJ1-3; TCRdb returns TRBD1, unconfirmable since there is no DNA. CDR1 LGHDT and CDR2 YNNKEL come from the germline V gene (reference sequence). This CDR3 contains 18 residues. The CDR3 sequence is CASSQDMRTGWTGNTIYF.

J is TRBJ1-6 and V is TRBV12-3 or TRBV12-4; without DNA, the TCRdb call of TRBD1 cannot be checked. The CDR3 is made up of 13 amino acids. The CDR3 is CARETTVHSPLHF.

The rearrangement joins TRBV7-7 to TRBJ2-2; the D call from TCRdb, TRBD1, cannot be confirmed without DNA. The CDR3 spans 14 residues. CDR1 is SSHAT, CDR2 FNYEAQ, per germline (reference sequence). The CDR3 region is CASSSGVGTGELFF.

CDR3 sequence: CSAREDGRSFQPQHF. The rearrangement links TRBV20-1 to TRBJ1-5. CDR3 length: 15 amino acids. Germline-derived CDR1 and CDR2 are DFQATT and SNEGSKA (reference sequence).

This rearrangement joins TRBV6-1 to TRBJ1-2. The CDR3 runs to 13 residues. Germline CDR1 is MNHNS and CDR2 is SASEGT. This chain's CDR3 is CASSPGTAGQYTF.

This sequence joins TRBV27 and TRBJ2-1; lacking DNA, the TRBD1 call made by TCRdb goes unchecked. Germline V gene data show CDR1 as MNHEY and CDR2 as SMNVEV (reference sequence). There are 15 residues in the CDR3. The CDR3 region is CASSFWTGTDNEQFF.

The V call is TRBV28, the J call TRBJ1-5; TCRdb designates TRBD1, a call that cannot be tested without DNA. The length of the CDR3 is 17 residues. Germline values: CDR1 MDHEN, CDR2 SYDVKM. The chain's CDR3 is CASSLMAGASPNQPQHF.

V and J are TRBV7-2 and TRBJ2-3; TCRdb names TRBD1, which stays unverified in the absence of DNA. The CDR3 is 17 residues long. From germline, CDR1 is SGHTA and CDR2 FQGNSA. This CDR3 is CASSPSWARTGSDTQYF.

The rearrangement joins TRBV7-2 to TRBJ1-4; as DNA is missing, the TRBD1 call by TCRdb cannot be tested. Germline CDR1 reads SGHTA; CDR2 reads FQGNSA. The CDR3 totals 15 residues. The chain's CDR3 is CASSPDPGLGEKLFF.

This chain links TRBV2 with TRBJ2-1; TCRdb picks TRBD2, but there is no DNA to check that call. The CDR3 is made up of 13 amino acids. Germline assignment: CDR1 SNHLY and CDR2 FYNNEI. CDR3 in amino acids: CASGGLAGSLPFF.

The chain links TRBV19 to TRBJ2-2; lacking DNA, the TRBD1 call made by TCRdb goes unchecked. Germline V gene data show CDR1 as LNHDA and CDR2 as SQIVND (reference sequence). This CDR3 comprises 12 residues. The CDR3: CAMTGGLGELFF.

The genes are TRBV7-2 and TRBJ2-5. Germline assignment: CDR1 SGHTA and CDR2 FQGNSA. CDR3 length equals 13 residues. The CDR3 protein is CASSFAIGETQYF.

The chain employs TRBV5-1 and TRBJ2-7; TCRdb calls TRBD1, which cannot be checked without DNA. The CDR3 has 14 amino acids. Germline CDR1 is SGHRS and CDR2 is YFSETQ. CDR3: CASSPSTGNYEQYF.

The J gene is TRBJ2-7, the V gene TRBV12-3 or TRBV12-4; no DNA is available, so the TRBD2 call from TCRdb remains unchecked. CDR3 length: 13 residues. CDR3 in amino acids: CASRTSEGYEQYF.

This chain uses TRBV3-1 with TRBJ2-7; TCRdb's D gene call, TRBD1, goes unchecked for lack of DNA. The CDR3 is made up of 14 amino acids. Germline V gene sequence: CDR1 LGHDT, CDR2 YNNKEL (reference sequence). This CDR3 is CASASGGGNYEQYF.

The rearrangement links TRBV15 to TRBJ2-5. This CDR3 is built from 13 residues. CDR1 is LNHNV and CDR2 is YYDKDF in the germline V gene (reference sequence). The CDR3: CATSRSSQETQYF.

CDR3 in amino acids: CASIARAGKETQYF. J is TRBJ2-5 and V is TRBV5-1; the TCRdb call, TRBD2, lacks DNA for checking. CDR1 and CDR2 from the germline V gene are SGHRS and YFSETQ. The length of the CDR3 is 14 residues.

V and J are TRBV7-9 and TRBJ2-7. The CDR3 runs 11 residues. Germline lookup yields CDR1 SEHNR and CDR2 FQNEAQ (reference sequence). CDR3 loop: CAAGILDEQYF.

This sequence joins TRBV7-9 and TRBJ2-1. The CDR3 runs to 12 residues. The V gene's germline CDR1 is SEHNR and CDR2 FQNEAQ (reference sequence). Here the CDR3 reads CASSGQVNEQFF.